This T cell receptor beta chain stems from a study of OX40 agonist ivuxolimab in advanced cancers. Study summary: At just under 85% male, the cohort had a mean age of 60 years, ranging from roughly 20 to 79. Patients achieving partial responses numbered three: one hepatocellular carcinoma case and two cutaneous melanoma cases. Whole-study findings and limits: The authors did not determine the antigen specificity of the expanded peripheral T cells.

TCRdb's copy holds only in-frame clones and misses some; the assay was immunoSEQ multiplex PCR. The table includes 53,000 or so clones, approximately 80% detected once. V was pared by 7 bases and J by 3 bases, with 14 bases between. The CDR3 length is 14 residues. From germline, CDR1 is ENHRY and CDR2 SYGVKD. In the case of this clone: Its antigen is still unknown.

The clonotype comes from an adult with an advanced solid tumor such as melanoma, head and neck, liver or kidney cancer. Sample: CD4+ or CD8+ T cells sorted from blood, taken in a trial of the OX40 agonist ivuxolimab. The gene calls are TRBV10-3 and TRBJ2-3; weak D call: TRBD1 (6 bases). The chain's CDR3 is CAITGGDGTDTQYF. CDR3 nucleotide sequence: TGTGCCATCACTGGGGGCGACGGGACAGATACGCAGTATTTT.